This T cell receptor (beta chain) appears in the sequencing data of a study of blood T cell repertoires in COVID-19. Across the study: Material from acute and convalescent COVID-19 was sourced from the United States, Italy and Spain. Sources were T cells, B-cell-depleted T cells, or PBMCs; the material itself was cDNA or gDNA.

Points on this clone: The sample has other DNA sequences that encode this CDR3 too.

CDR3 size: 12 residues. From germline, CDR1 is MDHEN and CDR2 SYDVKM. Trimming took off 4 bases at V and 2 bases at J, with 5 bases between the two ends. Clones were read by immunoSEQ multiplex PCR, and TCRdb kept only the in-frame ones, dropping some. Of about 180,000 clones listed, roughly 89% are singletons. The V and J genes are TRBV28 and TRBJ1-2; D unclear. Specimen: peripheral blood. This receptor was obtained from a woman in her seventies with COVID-19, enrolled during active disease. Written as DNA, the CDR3 is TGTGCCAGCAGTTCGACAAACTATGGCTACACCTTC. Translated: CASSSTNYGYTF.